This TCR beta chain was sequenced for a study of CD8 T cells in ankylosing spondylitis. Overall study results and limits: Reportedly, matched ankylosing spondylitis synovial fluid was significantly enriched for disease-linked clones.

Germline loops: CDR1 SGHTS, CDR2 YDEGEE. This CDR3 is 11 amino acids long. With 4 bases removed from V and 7 bases from J, the gap between germline ends came to 9 bases. Details on this clonotype: The antigen is unknown.

TCRdb analysed the 5' RACE reads with MiXCR anew, one entry per CDR3 protein. The sample contains 150,000 to 250,000 distinct CDR3 sequences, 9.5% to 15% of which appear only once. The chain links TRBV5-8 to TRBJ2-7; D remains unclear. The source material was blood, either unsorted or a sorted T cell fraction (not recorded which). The source of this sequence is a male donor with ankylosing spondylitis or in good health (not recorded which). The CDR3 nucleotides read TGTGCCAGCAGCCGTCCAAGTGAGCAGTACTTC. This encodes CASSRPSEQYF.